Each of the 28 T cell receptor beta chains below was sequenced from the same sample in a study of cytomegalovirus exposure and HLA in healthy donors. PCR primers comprised 60 Vbeta and 13 Jbeta primers. TCRdb keeps only in-frame clones here, not all; method: immunoSEQ multiplex PCR. This table holds some 160,000 clones, around 80% found once. Sequenced input: PBMCs. Receptors were obtained from a male donor in good health and CMV-seropositive.

This rearrangement joins TRBV19 to TRBJ2-5; 10 positions agree with TRBD2. CDR1 is LNHDA and CDR2 is SQIVND in the germline V gene (reference sequence). The J segment lost 5 bases and the V segment lost 5 bases, leaving 11 bases of the junction unmatched. The CDR3 sequence is 16 residues long. Here the CDR3 reads CASSRRIAGGVETQYF. The CDR3 region has the DNA TGTGCCAGTAGTCGCCGGATAGCGGGAGGCGTTGAGACCCAGTACTTC. Full variable domain (outside the CDR3, taken from reference TRBV19 and TRBJ2-5): DGGITQSPKYLFRKEGQNVTLSCEQNLNHDAMYWYRQDPGQGLRLIYYSQIVNDFQKGDIAEGYSVSREKKESFPLTVTSAQKNPTAFYLCASSRRIAGGVETQYFGPGTRLLVL.

The chain is built from TRBV6-5 and TRBJ1-2, with D perhaps TRBD1 (5 bases). V lost 2 bases and J 7 bases, leaving 17 bases between the germline ends. CDR1 MNHEY and CDR2 SVGAGI come from the germline V gene. CDR3 length: 15 amino acids. CDR3 protein: CASSYQFTGERGYTF. The CDR3 DNA sequence: TGTGCCAGCAGTTACCAATTCACGGGGGAACGTGGCTACACCTTC.

V usage is TRBV7-2 and J usage is TRBJ2-7; TRBD1 matches at 8 bases. V gave up 5 bases and J gave up 6 bases; unmatched junction bases: 9. Per the germline V gene, CDR1 is SGHTA and CDR2 is FQGNSA. There are 14 residues in the CDR3. CDR3 DNA sequence: TGTGCCAGCAGCGGATGGACAGGGTCTGGCGAGCAGTACTTC. Translated: CASSGWTGSGEQYF.

The rearrangement links TRBV27 to TRBJ2-7, with 13 bases that match TRBD2. CDR1 and CDR2 from the germline V gene are MNHEY and SMNVEV (reference sequence). V lost 5 bases and J lost 2; bases outside the gene matches: 3. The CDR3 consists of 15 residues. CDR3 amino acids: CASSRGTSGTYEQYF. CDR3 bases: TGTGCCAGCAGTCGCGGGACTAGCGGGACCTACGAGCAGTACTTC.

The gene calls are TRBV2 and TRBJ1-6; D possibly corresponds to TRBD1 (5 bases). The CDR3 has 15 amino acids. Germline V lookup: CDR1 SNHLY, CDR2 FYNNEI. V shed 7 bases and J shed 5 bases, with 15 bases lying between them. CDR3 loop: CASTVGRVNNSPLHF. The CDR3 bases are TGTGCCAGCACCGTGGGCAGGGTGAATAATTCACCCCTCCACTTT.

The chain combines TRBV30 with TRBJ2-7; 7 nucleotides align to TRBD1. The CDR3 spans 14 residues. With 7 bases clipped from V and 0 bases from J, the junction kept 9 bases outside the gene matches. Germline V CDR1 and CDR2: GTSNPN, SVGIG (reference sequence). DNA for the CDR3: TGTGCCTTAACAGGGGTCCGGAGCTCCTACGAGCAGTACTTC. Encoded protein: CALTGVRSSYEQYF.

This clone was seen just once. The rearrangement uses TRBV7-6 and TRBJ2-5; TRBD2 might be the D (6 bases). Looked up from germline, CDR1 is SGHVS and CDR2 is FNYEAQ. This CDR3 spans 15 amino acids. V was cut by 1 base and J by 5 bases, with 14 bases left in between. CDR3 region: CASSLGGTRQETQYF. The CDR3 nucleotides are TGTGCCAGCAGCTTAGGCGGGACCAGGCAGGAGACCCAGTACTTC.

The CDR3 is CASSLASRQSSYEKLFF. The CDR3 DNA sequence: TGTGCCAGCAGCTTAGCGTCCCGACAGAGTTCGTACGAAAAACTGTTTTTT. The chain is built from TRBV7-8 and TRBJ1-4, with D tentatively TRBD1 (5 bases). The CDR3 extends over 17 amino acids. Germline V CDR1 and CDR2: SGHVS, FQNEAQ. Deletions cut 0 bases from V and 8 bases from J, with 19 bases between. Supplemented by reference TRBV7-8 and TRBJ1-4, the full variable domain reads GAGVSQSPRYKVAKRGQDVALRCDPISGHVSLFWYQQALGQGPEFLTYFQNEAQLDKSGLPSDRFFAERPEGSVSTLKIQRTQQEDSAVYLCASSLASRQSSYEKLFFGSGTQLSVL.

This chain joins TRBV5-6 and TRBJ1-2; a weak D match, TRBD1 (6 bases). Germline values: CDR1 SGHDT, CDR2 YYEEEE. CDR3 length: 14 residues. The V end lost 0 bases, the J end lost 2 bases, and 8 bases lay between the germline ends. The DNA of the CDR3 is TGTGCCAGCAGCTTGGGAACAGGGAACTATGGCTACACCTTC. It is translated as CASSLGTGNYGYTF.

The chain is built from TRBV7-2 and TRBJ2-3; TRBD1 agrees at 8 bases. Germline assignment: CDR1 SGHTA and CDR2 FQGNSA. V shed 1 base, J shed 6 bases, and the junction held 12 bases outside the gene matches. This CDR3 has 17 amino acids. In DNA, the CDR3 is TGTGCCAGCAGCTTAGATCAGGGGGCTATTATCAGGGATACGCAGTATTTT. The encoded protein is CASSLDQGAIIRDTQYF. Together with reference TRBV7-2 and TRBJ2-3, the CDR3 gives the full variable domain: GAGVSQSPSNKVTEKGKDVELRCDPISGHTALYWYRQSLGQGLEFLIYFQGNSAPDKSGLPSDRFSAERTGGSVSTLTIQRTQQEDSAVYLCASSLDQGAIIRDTQYFGPGTRLTVL.

This clone has just a few counts. The chain is built from TRBV28 and TRBJ1-3; D remains unclear. Germline assignment: CDR1 MDHEN and CDR2 SYDVKM. There are 15 residues in the CDR3. V lost 1 base, J lost 5 bases, and 12 bases lay in between. DNA for the CDR3: TGTGCCAGCAGTTTATCGGGTAGAATCAGAAACACCATATATTTT. This gives the protein CASSLSGRIRNTIYF.

The genes are TRBV19 and TRBJ2-7; perhaps TRBD1 as D (6 bases). V was shortened by 5 bases and J by 2 bases, with 13 bases between the two germline ends. CDR3 length: 14 residues. CDR1 is LNHDA, CDR2 SQIVND, per germline (reference sequence). The chain's CDR3 is CASSLTGGPYEQYF. The CDR3 region has the DNA TGTGCCAGTAGTCTCACTGGGGGCCCCTACGAGCAGTACTTC. Using reference TRBV19 and TRBJ2-7 for the parts outside the CDR3, the full variable domain is DGGITQSPKYLFRKEGQNVTLSCEQNLNHDAMYWYRQDPGQGLRLIYYSQIVNDFQKGDIAEGYSVSREKKESFPLTVTSAQKNPTAFYLCASSLTGGPYEQYFGPGTRLTVT.

V and J are TRBV6-6 and TRBJ1-2, with D perhaps TRBD1 (6 bases). V shed 3 bases and J shed 0 bases, with 8 bases lying between them. The germline CDR1 and CDR2 sequences are MNHNY and SVGAGI (reference sequence). This CDR3 contains 14 residues. DNA of the CDR3: TGTGCCAGCAGTTATGGGACAACTAACTATGGCTACACCTTC. As protein: CASSYGTTNYGYTF.

This sequence joins TRBV6-1 and TRBJ2-7, with D perhaps TRBD1 (6 bases). Germline V gives CDR1 MNHNS, CDR2 SASEGT. V shed 9 bases and J shed 4 bases, with 13 bases lying between them. The CDR3 sequence is 12 residues long. CDR3: CASRQVQYEQYF. In DNA form, the CDR3 reads TGTGCCAGTCGACAGGTACAGTACGAGCAGTACTTC.

This rearrangement joins TRBV4-3 to TRBJ1-3; D ambiguous. This CDR3 spans 16 amino acids. Trimming shortened V by 1 base and J by 0 bases, and 10 bases separated the two germline ends. Germline V gene data show CDR1 as LGHNA and CDR2 as YSLEER. CDR3 coding DNA: TGCGCCAGCAGCCAAGGATTGAGAGCCTCTGGAAACACCATATATTTT. This translates into CASSQGLRASGNTIYF.

Here the CDR3 DNA reads TGCGCCAGCAGTCAATTATATGAGCAGTTCTTC. Translation gives CASSQLYEQFF. The chain links TRBV23-1 to TRBJ2-1; D uncertain. TRBV23-1 is flagged as an ORF with uncertain function. There are 11 residues in the CDR3. V lost 1 base, J lost 8 bases, and 3 bases lay in between.

The chain employs TRBV9 and TRBJ1-4; 7 bases are shared with TRBD1. CDR1 and CDR2 from the germline V gene are SGDLS and YYNGEE. The length of the CDR3 is 15 residues. Trimming removed 4 bases from V and 2 bases from J; junction bases left unmatched: 5. CDR3 in amino acids: CASSQHRGTNEKLFF. DNA of the CDR3: TGTGCCAGCAGCCAACACAGGGGCACTAATGAAAAACTGTTTTTT.

This clone was counted a single time. This rearrangement joins TRBV7-2 to TRBJ2-7; 7 bases are shared with TRBD2. Germline assignment: CDR1 SGHTA and CDR2 FQGNSA. V shed 5 bases and J 6 bases; nucleotides not matched to a gene: 7. The length of the CDR3 is 13 residues. The CDR3 protein is CASSPGGGREQYF. The DNA of the CDR3 is TGTGCCAGCAGCCCCGGCGGGGGTCGCGAGCAGTACTTC.

The chain couples TRBV28 to TRBJ2-7; D might be TRBD2 (7 bases). Germline CDR1 reads MDHEN; CDR2 reads SYDVKM. With 6 bases removed from V and 4 bases from J, the gap between germline ends came to 19 bases. This CDR3 comprises 15 residues. CDR3 DNA: TGTGCCAGCAGACCGGTAGGGGGGGCCGGGTACGAGCAGTACTTC. The encoded protein is CASRPVGGAGYEQYF.

This clone has more than one count but fewer than ten. The genes are TRBV6-1 and TRBJ2-5, with 8 bases lining up with TRBD1. Germline V gene data show CDR1 as MNHNS and CDR2 as SASEGT. V shed 4 bases and J 5 bases; nucleotides not matched to a gene: 9. This CDR3 contains 15 residues. The CDR3 nucleotides are TGTGCCAGCAGTGTTCAGGGGGCGCAGGTTGAGACCCAGTACTTC. Amino acid sequence: CASSVQGAQVETQYF.

The chain has TRBV18 and TRBJ2-5, with 11 bases identical to TRBD2. The CDR3 is made up of 16 amino acids. Trimming cost V 0 bases and J 7 bases; bases outside gene matches: 7. The germline CDR1 and CDR2 sequences are KGHSH and LQKENI. Here the CDR3 reads CASSPPGLADSGTQYF. In DNA, the CDR3 is TGTGCCAGCTCACCACCGGGACTAGCGGACTCTGGGACCCAGTACTTC. Full variable domain (rest looked up from reference TRBV18 and TRBJ2-5): NAGVMQNPRHLVRRRGQEARLRCSPMKGHSHVYWYRQLPEEGLKFMVYLQKENIIDESGMPKERFSAEFPKEGPSILRIQQVVRGDSAAYFCASSPPGLADSGTQYFGPGTRLLVL.

This clone was seen only once. CDR3 sequence: CASDPTGGARGYTF. DNA of the CDR3: TGCGCCAGCGACCCGACAGGGGGCGCGAGGGGCTACACCTTC. The chain joins TRBV4-3 to TRBJ1-2, with TRBD1 matching over 10 bases. The germline V gene encodes CDR1 LGHNA and CDR2 YSLEER. CDR3 length equals 14 residues. Unmatched junction bases numbered 11, after V lost 8 bases and J lost 8 bases.

This chain links TRBV30 with TRBJ1-5; the D gene is possibly TRBD1 (6 bases). Germline CDR1 reads GTSNPN; CDR2 reads SVGIG (reference sequence). The germline V and J ends were trimmed by 1 base and 4 bases, with 11 bases remaining between them. CDR3 size: 14 residues. CDR3 sequence reads: CAWSAVGGNQPQHF. Written as DNA, the CDR3 is TGTGCCTGGAGTGCTGTAGGGGGAAATCAGCCCCAGCATTTT.

The genes are TRBV5-6 and TRBJ2-7; 7 nucleotides line up with TRBD1. Trimming took 3 bases from V and 2 from J; bases not matched to a gene: 8. The germline V gene encodes CDR1 SGHDT and CDR2 YYEEEE. The CDR3 has 15 residues. CDR3 protein: CASSSTPTGPYEQYF. The CDR3 nucleotides are TGTGCCAGCAGCTCTACCCCGACAGGGCCCTACGAGCAGTACTTC.

The chain uses TRBV5-8 and TRBJ2-1; TRBD2 agrees at 11 bases. The CDR3 is 17 amino acids. The V and J ends lost 0 bases and 6 bases, in that order; junction bases with no gene match: 8. CDR1 and CDR2 (germline): SGHTS, YDEGEE. The CDR3 bases are TGTGCCAGCAGCTTGGCGCGTACTAGCGGGGGCCCCAATGAGCAGTTCTTC. It is translated as CASSLARTSGGPNEQFF.

The chain links TRBV5-1 to TRBJ1-2, with D tentatively TRBD1 (5 bases). The germline V gene encodes CDR1 SGHRS and CDR2 YFSETQ. The CDR3 is 14 amino acids. Between the trimmed V and J ends, which lost 3 bases and 1 base, there was a span of 10 bases. CDR3 sequence: CASSYGGDNYGYTF. The CDR3 DNA reads TGCGCCAGCAGCTACGGGGGGGATAACTATGGCTACACCTTC.

V and J are TRBV6-5 and TRBJ2-1; 7 nucleotides agree with TRBD1. Germline assignment: CDR1 MNHEY and CDR2 SVGAGI. The CDR3 is made up of 15 amino acids. The V and J ends lost 0 bases and 8 bases, in that order; junction bases with no gene match: 7. CDR3 region: CASSYSGQFGYEQFF. The CDR3, as DNA: TGTGCCAGCAGTTACTCGGGACAGTTTGGGTATGAGCAGTTCTTC.

The rearrangement joins TRBV15 to TRBJ2-7, with D possibly being TRBD2 (6 bases). The V end lost 0 bases, the J end lost 3 bases, and 12 bases lay between the germline ends. Germline assignment: CDR1 LNHNV and CDR2 YYDKDF (reference sequence). The CDR3 loop spans 15 amino acids. The CDR3 sequence: CATSRDAGSGYEQYF. The CDR3 DNA sequence: TGTGCCACCAGCAGAGATGCGGGATCGGGCTACGAGCAGTACTTC.